This TCR beta chain was observed in a study of CXCR3-negative and CXCR3-positive naive CD8 T cells. Naive CD8+ T cells carried a CD45RO-CCR7+CD27+CD95- phenotype. Study results and caveats: Relative to CXCR3-negative naive cells, CXCR3-positive naive cells had more hydrophobic TRB CDR3s. TRB CDR3 properties were used to infer TCR strength, and surface CD5 was comparable between naive subsets.

For this clonotype: Its antigen is not identified.

UMI-labeled 5' RACE yielded the TRB cDNA libraries. TCRdb re-called the 5' RACE reads and gives one entry per CDR3 protein, without DNA. This table holds around 140,000 distinct CDR3 sequences. This CDR3 has 14 amino acids. Germline CDR1 reads DFQATT; CDR2 reads SNEGSKA (reference sequence). Input material: naive CXCR3+ CD8+ T cells from blood. Regarding subset: CD45RO-CCR7+CD27+CD95- naive CD8+ T cells expressing CXCR3 (TNR3+). This receptor was obtained from a human donor in good health. Some clones in this sample may be carry-over from other donors' samples. The chain has TRBV20-1 and TRBJ2-7; TCRdb indicates TRBD2, and absent DNA this call remains unverified. CDR3 sequence reads: CSASRATIIYEQYF.